The 6 T cell receptor beta chains below come from one sample, sequenced in a study of blood T cell repertoires in COVID-19. Profiled with immunoSEQ multiplex PCR; TCRdb holds only in-frame clones, not every one. The table lists 20,000 to 30,000 clones, approximately 80% of them singletons. The sequenced material came from peripheral blood. The receptors were sampled from a man older than 75 with active or convalescent COVID-19.

This clone showed up just a few times. V is TRBV7-6 and J is TRBJ1-4; D not certain. V lost 5 bases to trimming and J lost 5 bases, with 15 bases between them. Germline CDR1 reads SGHVS; CDR2 reads FNYEAQ. The CDR3 runs 15 residues. The CDR3 DNA sequence: TGTGCCAGCAGCCCCAACAGTGGAGGAAATGAAAAACTGTTTTTT. Protein sequence: CASSPNSGGNEKLFF.

The chain has TRBV2 and TRBJ1-1; D not certain. Trimming removed 8 bases at V and 1 base at J, with 14 bases between. The CDR3 extends over 14 amino acids. Germline assignment: CDR1 SNHLY and CDR2 FYNNEI. The DNA of the CDR3 is TGTGCCAGCTCATCGGAAGGAGGGAACACTGAAGCTTTCTTT. Translated, it gives CASSSEGGNTEAFF. The full variable domain, in which reference TRBV2 and TRBJ1-1 provide the parts outside the CDR3, is EPEVTQTPSHQVTQMGQEVILRCVPISNHLYFYWYRQILGQKVEFLVSFYNNEISEKSEIFDDQFSVERPDGSNFTLKIRSTKLEDSAMYFCASSSEGGNTEAFFGQGTRLTVV.

The rearrangement links TRBV5-6 to TRBJ2-7; 7 nucleotides line up with TRBD1. The germline gives CDR1 SGHDT, CDR2 YYEEEE. With V trimmed by 4 bases and J by 0 bases, 1 base remained unmatched. This CDR3 region has 13 residues. In DNA form, the CDR3 reads TGTGCCAGCAGCCGACAGGGCTCCTACGAGCAGTACTTC. Translated: CASSRQGSYEQYF.

The chain is built from TRBV7-3 and TRBJ2-7; D is ambiguous. CDR1 and CDR2 (germline): SGHTA, FQGTGA. This CDR3 has 13 residues. V dropped 3 bases and J dropped 6 bases, with 12 bases sitting between them. The CDR3 spells CASSLTILGEQYF. The CDR3 DNA follows: TGTGCCAGCAGCTTGACAATACTCGGCGAGCAGTACTTC.

This chain connects TRBV21-1 to TRBJ2-1; TRBD2 reflects the table's D call only, with no check against the DNA. TRBV21-1 is a recognized pseudogene. The CDR3 is 16 residues long. DNA for the CDR3: TGTGCCAGCGGAGGGACTAGCGGGAGACCCTACAATGAGCAGTTCTTC. Its translation: CASGGTSGRPYNEQFF.

The V and J genes are TRBV28 and TRBJ1-4, with 7 bases matching TRBD1. Germline V gives CDR1 MDHEN, CDR2 SYDVKM. The J segment lost 4 bases and the V segment lost 5 bases, leaving 10 bases of the junction unmatched. CDR3 length: 16 amino acids. The CDR3 is CASSPTRTGVNEKLFF. CDR3 DNA: TGTGCCAGCAGTCCAACTCGGACAGGCGTTAATGAAAAACTGTTTTTT. Variable domain in full (rest from reference TRBV28 and TRBJ1-4): DVKVTQSSRYLVKRTGEKVFLECVQDMDHENMFWYRQDPGLGLRLIYFSYDVKMKEKGDIPEGYSVSREKKERFSLILESASTNQTSMYLCASSPTRTGVNEKLFFGSGTQLSVL.